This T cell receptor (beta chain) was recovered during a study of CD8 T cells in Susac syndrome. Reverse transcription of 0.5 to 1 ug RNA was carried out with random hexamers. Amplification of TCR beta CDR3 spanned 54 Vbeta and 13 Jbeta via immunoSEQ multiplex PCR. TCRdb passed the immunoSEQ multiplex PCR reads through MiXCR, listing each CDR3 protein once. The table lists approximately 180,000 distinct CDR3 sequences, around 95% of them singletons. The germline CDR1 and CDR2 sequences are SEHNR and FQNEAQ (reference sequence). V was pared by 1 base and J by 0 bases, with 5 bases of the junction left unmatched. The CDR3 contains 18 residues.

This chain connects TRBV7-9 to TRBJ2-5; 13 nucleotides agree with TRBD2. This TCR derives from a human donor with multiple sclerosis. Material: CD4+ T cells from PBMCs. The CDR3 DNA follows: TGTGCCAGCAGCTTAGGACTAGCGGGGGGCACGTACCAAGAGACCCAGTACTTC. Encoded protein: CASSLGLAGGTYQETQYF.